This T cell receptor beta chain was found in a study of early T cells in non-severe SARS-CoV-2 infection. By share, this clonotype counts as large. In germline, CDR1 is MNHNY, CDR2 SVGAGI (reference sequence). V was trimmed by 4 bases and J by 4 bases, leaving 19 bases between them. CDR3 size: 16 residues. In TCRdb, the 5' RACE reads were re-called with MiXCR into one record per CDR3 protein. The table has approximately 22,000 distinct CDR3 sequences, around 5.8% seen once. The rearrangement uses TRBV6-6 and TRBJ1-1; a weak D match, TRBD1 (6 bases). This sample comprised whole blood, obtained at baseline. The sequence came from an adult who was a healthcare worker with PCR-confirmed SARS-CoV-2 infection or an uninfected control (not recorded which). The CDR3 DNA sequence: TGTGCCAGCAGTTCCCGCCCTCCCGACAGGATCACTGAAGCTTTCTTT. As protein: CASSSRPPDRITEAFF.